A single sample gave rise to the 25 T cell receptor beta chains below, sequenced in a study of spatial heterogeneity in lung cancer. Study results and caveats: Counts that tracked tumor mutation counts were those of expanded intratumoral alpha and beta TCRs.

The time point denotes: sample taken at primary tumor resection. No antigen has been identified for these receptors. TCRdb independently ran MiXCR on the 5' RACE reads; one entry per CDR3 protein. The sample carries approximately 10,000 distinct CDR3 sequences, 4% to 6% recorded once. The sequences come from lung tumor tissue, collected at surgery. The origin of the receptors is a male donor with early-stage non-small cell lung cancer.

This clonotype was detected a few times. The gene calls are TRBV5-1 and TRBJ2-3; 14 positions agree with TRBD2. V was clipped by 0 bases and J by 7 bases; unmatched bases: 4. The CDR3 runs 16 residues. CDR1 and CDR2 from the germline V gene are SGHRS and YFSETQ. CDR3 protein: CASSLGLAGGLNTQYF. CDR3 nucleotides: TGCGCCAGCAGCTTGGGACTAGCGGGAGGGCTCAATACGCAGTATTTT.

In this sample, this clonotype turned up many times. The chain has TRBV7-9 and TRBJ2-5, with D possibly TRBD1 on 6 matching bases. The CDR3 totals 15 residues. The ends were cut back, 5 bases at V and 3 bases at J, with 16 bases in the middle. Germline V CDR1 and CDR2: SEHNR, FQNEAQ (reference sequence). CDR3 residues: CASSPKWGQKETQYF. CDR3 in DNA: TGTGCCAGCAGCCCCAAGTGGGGACAAAAAGAGACCCAGTACTTC. Filled out from reference TRBV7-9 and TRBJ2-5, the complete variable domain reads DTGVSQNPRHKITKRGQNVTFRCDPISEHNRLYWYRQTLGQGPEFLTYFQNEAQLEKSRLLSDRFSAERPKGSFSTLEIQRTEQGDSAMYLCASSPKWGQKETQYFGPGTRLLVL.

This clonotype occurred many times. V usage is TRBV6-5 and J usage is TRBJ2-5; weak D call: TRBD2 (6 bases). This CDR3 is 12 amino acids long. Trimming took 10 bases from V and 5 from J, leaving 14 bases between them. From germline, CDR1 is MNHEY and CDR2 SVGAGI. CDR3 loop: CATSSEGETQYF. CDR3 sequence (DNA): TGTGCCACCTCTAGCGAGGGGGAGACCCAGTACTTC.

This clonotype is categorized as medium-sized. The rearrangement joins TRBV28 to TRBJ1-1; perhaps TRBD1 as D (6 bases). The V gene's germline CDR1 is MDHEN and CDR2 SYDVKM. V was cut by 2 bases and J by 2 bases, with 12 bases left in between. The CDR3 spans 15 residues. The DNA for the CDR3 is TGTGCCAGCAGTTTAATCAGGACAGCCAACACTGAAGCTTTCTTT. It specifies CASSLIRTANTEAFF.

This clonotype is medium-sized in the sample. V and J are TRBV12-3 or TRBV12-4 and TRBJ1-4; the match to TRBD1 covers 7 bases. With V trimmed by 6 bases and J by 5 bases, 6 bases remained unmatched. This CDR3 is built from 14 residues. The CDR3 spells CASRPRGGNEKLFF. The CDR3 DNA reads TGTGCCAGCAGGCCGAGAGGGGGCAATGAAAAACTGTTTTTT.

In its sample, this clonotype is medium-sized. The rearrangement joins TRBV9 to TRBJ2-2; D is undetermined. Looked up from germline, CDR1 is SGDLS and CDR2 is YYNGEE. The CDR3 totals 12 residues. V was clipped by 4 bases and J by 7 bases, with 8 bases between them. Here the CDR3 reads CASSLFGGELFF. DNA of the CDR3: TGTGCCAGCAGCCTATTTGGCGGGGAGCTGTTTTTT.

This clonotype appeared many times. The chain has TRBV7-3 and TRBJ2-2; D not certain. This CDR3 region has 16 residues. CDR1 and CDR2 from the germline V gene are SGHTA and FQGTGA. The V gene lost 3 bases and the J gene lost 5 bases, with 16 bases spanning the gap. CDR3: CASSFRPGRRTGELFF. The CDR3 DNA reads TGTGCCAGCAGCTTTAGGCCTGGCCGACGGACCGGGGAGCTGTTTTTT. The variable domain in full, with the rest retrieved from reference TRBV7-3 and TRBJ2-2, is GAGVSQTPSNKVTEKGKYVELRCDPISGHTALYWYRQSLGQGPEFLIYFQGTGAADDSGLPNDRFFAVRPEGSVSTLKIQRTERGDSAVYLCASSFRPGRRTGELFFGEGSRLTVL.

This clonotype is medium-sized (0.01 to 0.1%). This chain joins TRBV28 and TRBJ2-1; the D is unclear. CDR3 length: 14 residues. CDR1 is MDHEN, CDR2 SYDVKM, per germline. The ends were cut back, 6 bases at V and 7 bases at J, with 16 bases in the middle. The CDR3 coding sequence is TGTGCCAGCAGCCTCTCCTTCCCGTTGAATGAGCAGTTCTTC. This sequence encodes CASSLSFPLNEQFF.

This clonotype showed up many times. For the CDR3, the DNA is TGCGCCAGCAGCTTGGCCATGCCTAGCGGAGATTACCAAGAGACCCAGTACTTC. Translating it yields CASSLAMPSGDYQETQYF. This rearrangement joins TRBV5-1 to TRBJ2-5; the match to TRBD2 covers 7 bases. Germline V gene lookup returns CDR1 SGHRS and CDR2 YFSETQ. This CDR3 spans 18 amino acids. V shed 0 bases, J shed 0 bases, and the junction held 11 bases outside the gene matches.

This clonotype was seen repeatedly, ten times or more. V and J are TRBV20-1 and TRBJ1-4; D possibly corresponds to TRBD1 (6 bases). Germline V gives CDR1 DFQATT, CDR2 SNEGSKA (reference sequence). V shed 0 bases and J shed 0 bases, with 11 bases lying between them. This CDR3 region has 16 residues. The CDR3 protein is CSAREGAVSTNEKLFF. The CDR3, as DNA: TGCAGTGCTAGAGAGGGGGCAGTCTCAACTAATGAAAAACTGTTTTTT.

This clonotype was recorded many times. The rearrangement links TRBV7-9 to TRBJ2-1, with D unresolved. The CDR3 has 13 amino acids. The germline gives CDR1 SEHNR, CDR2 FQNEAQ (reference sequence). Between the trimmed V and J ends, which lost 2 bases and 4 bases, there was a span of 6 bases. In DNA form, the CDR3 reads TGTGCCAGCAGCTTACCCGTTTACAATGAGCAGTTCTTC. It translates to CASSLPVYNEQFF. The complete variable domain, with remaining parts taken from reference TRBV7-9 and TRBJ2-1, reads DTGVSQNPRHKITKRGQNVTFRCDPISEHNRLYWYRQTLGQGPEFLTYFQNEAQLEKSRLLSDRFSAERPKGSFSTLEIQRTEQGDSAMYLCASSLPVYNEQFFGPGTRLTVL.

This clonotype has ten or more counts. The genes are TRBV7-9 and TRBJ2-2, with D hard to call. The germline gives CDR1 SEHNR, CDR2 FQNEAQ (reference sequence). Trimming took off 5 bases at V and 7 bases at J, with 14 bases between the two ends. The CDR3 runs to 14 residues. The CDR3 sequence: CASSPTLFGGELFF. DNA of the CDR3: TGTGCCAGCAGCCCGACTCTTTTCGGCGGGGAGCTGTTTTTT.

This clonotype occurred many times. The gene calls are TRBV4-2 and TRBJ1-1; D is ambiguous. Trimming pared 0 bases from V and 6 bases from J, leaving 11 bases between. CDR3 length: 14 amino acids. Germline CDR1 reads LGHNA; CDR2 reads YNFKEQ. This CDR3 is CASSQEGNSPEAFF. The CDR3 coding sequence is TGTGCCAGCAGCCAAGAAGGGAATTCCCCTGAAGCTTTCTTT.

This clonotype is medium-sized. V gene TRBV29-1 combines with J gene TRBJ1-1; D ambiguous. V gave up 7 bases and J gave up 4 bases, with 10 bases separating them. CDR1 and CDR2 (germline): SQVTM, ANQGSEA. CDR3 size: 11 residues. CDR3 nucleotide sequence: TGCAGCGCCGAGTGGGGCACTGAAGCTTTCTTT. Its translation: CSAEWGTEAFF.

This clonotype was detected ten times or more. This sequence joins TRBV30 and TRBJ2-1, with TRBD2 identical over 9 bases. The CDR3 totals 16 residues. CDR1 is GTSNPN, CDR2 SVGIG, per germline (reference sequence). V lost 3 bases to trimming and J lost 7 bases; unmatched junction nucleotides: 13. The CDR3 DNA reads as TGTGCCTGGAGATTTAAGGCGGGAGGGCTTGGTAATGAGCAGTTCTTC. Encoded protein: CAWRFKAGGLGNEQFF.

J is TRBJ2-3 and V is TRBV15, with 12 nucleotides matching TRBD2. The CDR3 totals 15 residues. CDR1 and CDR2 (germline): LNHNV, YYDKDF (reference sequence). V dropped 7 bases and J dropped 4; count of bases not matched to a gene: 6. The CDR3 sequence: CATKTSGSEADTQYF. Written as DNA, the CDR3 is TGTGCCACCAAGACTAGCGGGAGTGAAGCAGATACGCAGTATTTT. The full variable domain, with the rest looked up from reference TRBV15 and TRBJ2-3, is DAMVIQNPRYQVTQFGKPVTLSCSQTLNHNVMYWYQQKSSQAPKLLFHYYDKDFNNEADTPDNFQSRRPNTSFCFLDIRSPGLGDTAMYLCATKTSGSEADTQYFGPGTRLTVL.

This rearrangement joins TRBV5-6 to TRBJ1-4; no clear D. The CDR3 extends over 13 amino acids. V lost 5 bases, J lost 8 bases, and 13 bases lay in between. Germline V lookup: CDR1 SGHDT, CDR2 YYEEEE. The CDR3: CASSSGSSEKLFF. The CDR3 bases are TGTGCCAGCAGTTCGGGGAGTAGCGAAAAACTGTTTTTT. Filled out from reference TRBV5-6 and TRBJ1-4, the complete variable domain reads DAGVTQSPTHLIKTRGQQVTLRCSPKSGHDTVSWYQQALGQGPQFIFQYYEEEERQRGNFPDRFSGHQFPNYSSELNVNALLLGDSALYLCASSSGSSEKLFFGSGTQLSVL.

This clonotype came up many times. The V gene is TRBV20-1, the J gene TRBJ2-2; TRBD2 matches at 12 bases. V was clipped by 6 bases and J by 4 bases; unmatched bases: 6. The CDR3 length is 15 residues. Germline V gene data show CDR1 as DFQATT and CDR2 as SNEGSKA (reference sequence). In nucleotides, the CDR3 is TGCAGTGCCACTCTAGCGGGGGGGTTCACCGGGGAGCTGTTTTTT. Translation gives CSATLAGGFTGELFF.

This clonotype appeared many times. The chain recombines TRBV20-1 with TRBJ1-5, with TRBD1 identical over 8 bases. Germline loops: CDR1 DFQATT, CDR2 SNEGSKA (reference sequence). J lost 3 bases, V lost 0 bases, and 10 bases had no gene match. CDR3 length: 17 amino acids. CDR3 sequence reads: CSARDGQGARDNQPQHF. CDR3 nucleotides: TGCAGTGCTAGAGATGGGCAGGGGGCGCGGGACAATCAGCCCCAGCATTTT.

This clonotype was picked up many times. The chain carries TRBV20-1 and TRBJ2-7; D is unresolved. Per germline, CDR1 DFQATT and CDR2 SNEGSKA (reference sequence). The CDR3 runs 15 residues. V lost 6 bases and J lost 0, with 18 bases in between. The CDR3 loop is CSAPRAAISSYEQYF. The CDR3 nucleotides read TGCAGTGCCCCTAGGGCGGCAATCAGCTCCTACGAGCAGTACTTC.

This clonotype was seen ten or more times. The chain carries TRBV7-2 and TRBJ2-1; 9 bases match TRBD2. There are 14 residues in the CDR3. Germline V CDR1 and CDR2: SGHTA, FQGNSA. J lost 4 bases, V lost 7 bases, and 5 bases had no gene match. CDR3 protein: CASTKTSGYNEQFF. The CDR3 DNA is TGTGCCAGCACCAAGACTAGCGGATACAATGAGCAGTTCTTC.

This clonotype was seen at least ten times. This chain connects TRBV6-6 to TRBJ2-3, with D possibly matching TRBD1 (5 bases). Trimming removed 5 bases from V and 5 bases from J, with 14 bases in between. The CDR3 totals 14 residues. The germline CDR1 and CDR2 sequences are MNHNY and SVGAGI (reference sequence). The CDR3 nucleotides are TGTGCCAGCAGTACTCCCTCCAGGGTAGATACGCAGTATTTT. Translation: CASSTPSRVDTQYF.

The sample holds many counts of this clonotype. The chain links TRBV12-3 or TRBV12-4 to TRBJ1-1; tentative D call: TRBD1 (6 bases). CDR3 length: 14 amino acids. Trimming took off 5 bases at V and 1 base at J, with 11 bases between the two ends. The DNA of the CDR3 is TGTGCCAGCAGTGCAGTGACAGGGAACACTGAAGCTTTCTTT. This codes for CASSAVTGNTEAFF.

This clonotype was counted between two and nine times. This rearrangement joins TRBV4-2 to TRBJ1-1; D gene ambiguous. V shed 3 bases and J shed 3 bases, with 11 bases lying between them. Germline V gives CDR1 LGHNA, CDR2 YNFKEQ. The CDR3 totals 14 residues. CDR3 loop: CASSQRRRDTEAFF. CDR3 coding DNA: TGTGCCAGCAGCCAGAGGAGGAGGGACACTGAAGCTTTCTTT.

This clonotype was recorded many times. The V gene is TRBV12-3 or TRBV12-4, the J gene TRBJ1-4; D may be TRBD1 (5 bases). Trimming pared 3 bases from V and 7 bases from J, leaving 9 bases between. This CDR3 is 13 amino acids long. CDR3 DNA sequence: TGTGCCAGCAGTTTCTGGGGCGCTGAAAAACTGTTTTTT. This encodes CASSFWGAEKLFF.